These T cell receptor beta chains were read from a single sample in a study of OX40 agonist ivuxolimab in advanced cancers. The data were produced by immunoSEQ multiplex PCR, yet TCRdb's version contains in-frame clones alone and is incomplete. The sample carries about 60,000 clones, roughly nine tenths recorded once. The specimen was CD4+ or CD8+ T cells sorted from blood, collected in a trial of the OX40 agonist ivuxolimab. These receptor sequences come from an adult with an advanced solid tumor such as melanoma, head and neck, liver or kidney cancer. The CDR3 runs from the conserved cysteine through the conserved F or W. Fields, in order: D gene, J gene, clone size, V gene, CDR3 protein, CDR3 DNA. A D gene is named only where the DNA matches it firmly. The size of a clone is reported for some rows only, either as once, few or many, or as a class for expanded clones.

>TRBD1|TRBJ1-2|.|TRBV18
CASSPPEGRGLYGYTF
TGTGCCAGCTCACCACCTGAAGGCAGGGGGCTTTATGGCTACACCTTC
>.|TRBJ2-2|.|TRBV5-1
CASSFRGQDTGELFF
TGCGCCAGCAGCTTCAGGGGACAAGACACCGGGGAGCTGTTTTTT
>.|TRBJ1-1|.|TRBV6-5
CASSPRPWGDTEAFF
TGTGCCAGCAGTCCCCGACCGTGGGGGGACACTGAAGCTTTCTTT
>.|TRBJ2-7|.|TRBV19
CASSISAVSYEQYF
TGTGCCAGTAGTATCTCGGCGGTCTCCTACGAGCAGTACTTC
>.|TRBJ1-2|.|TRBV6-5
CASSYSNYGYTF
TGTGCCAGCAGTTACTCTAACTATGGCTACACCTTC
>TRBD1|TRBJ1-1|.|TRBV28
CASRGQGNTEAFF
TGTGCCAGCAGGGGACAGGGAAACACTGAAGCTTTCTTT
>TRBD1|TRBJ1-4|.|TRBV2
CASSEAGGGFGEKLFF
TGTGCCAGCAGTGAAGCTGGAGGGGGCTTTGGAGAAAAACTGTTTTTT
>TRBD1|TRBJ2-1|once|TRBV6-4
CASSVDGEQGAPKFF
TGTGCCAGCAGTGTAGATGGGGAACAGGGGGCGCCGAAATTCTTC
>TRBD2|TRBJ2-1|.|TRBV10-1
CASSATGLAGVNEQFF
TGCGCCAGCAGTGCAACGGGACTAGCGGGGGTAAATGAGCAGTTCTTC
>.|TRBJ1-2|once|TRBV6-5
CASRPSQGQGYTF
TGTGCCAGCCGCCCCTCCCAGGGGCAAGGCTACACCTTC
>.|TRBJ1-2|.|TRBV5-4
CASSYPRGRADGYTF
TGTGCCAGCAGCTACCCCCGGGGCAGGGCGGATGGCTACACCTTC
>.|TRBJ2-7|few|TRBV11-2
CASSLTDSYEQYF
TGTGCCAGCAGCTTGACCGACAGCTACGAGCAGTACTTC
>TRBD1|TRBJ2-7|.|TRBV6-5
CAIRRTGGSYEQYF
TGTGCCATCAGAAGGACAGGGGGATCCTACGAGCAGTACTTC
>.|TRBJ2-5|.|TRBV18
CASSPPSLGAETQYF
TGTGCCAGCTCACCCCCTTCCTTGGGCGCAGAGACCCAGTACTTC
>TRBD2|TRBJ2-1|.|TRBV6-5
CASSLLREGPPFF
TGTGCCAGCAGCCTTTTGCGGGAGGGCCCCCCGTTCTTC
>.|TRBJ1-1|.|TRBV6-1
CASWSGGGFTEAFF
TGTGCCAGCTGGTCCGGGGGCGGGTTTACTGAAGCTTTCTTT
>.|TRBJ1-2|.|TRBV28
CASSLRDTSNYGYTF
TGTGCCAGCAGTTTACGGGACACTTCAAACTATGGCTACACCTTC
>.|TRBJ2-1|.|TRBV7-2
CASSLNYGVAKQFF
TGTGCCAGCAGCTTAAATTACGGTGTCGCCAAGCAGTTCTTC
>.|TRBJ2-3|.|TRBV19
CASSIQGADTQYF
TGTGCCAGTAGTATTCAGGGTGCAGATACGCAGTATTTT
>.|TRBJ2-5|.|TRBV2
CASSDGRETQYF
TGTGCCAGCAGTGACGGGCGAGAGACCCAGTACTTC
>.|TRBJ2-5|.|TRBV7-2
CASSLDSAQETQYF
TGTGCCAGCAGCTTGGACTCAGCCCAAGAGACCCAGTACTTC
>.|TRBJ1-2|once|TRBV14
CASSQRGRINYGYTF
TGTGCCAGCAGCCAGAGAGGTAGGATAAACTATGGCTACACCTTC
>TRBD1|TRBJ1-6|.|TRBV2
CASGRQGIYSPLHF
TGTGCCAGCGGTAGACAGGGGATATATTCACCCCTCCACTTT
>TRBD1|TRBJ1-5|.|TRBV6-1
CASRRDREEPQHF
TGTGCCAGCCGCCGGGACAGGGAGGAGCCCCAGCATTTT
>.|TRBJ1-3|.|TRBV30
CAWSSPPFSGNTIYF
TGTGCCTGGAGTTCCCCACCCTTCTCTGGAAACACCATATATTTT
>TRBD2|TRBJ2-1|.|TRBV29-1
CSVETSGGPFLYNEQFF
TGCAGCGTTGAGACTAGCGGGGGTCCCTTCCTCTACAATGAGCAGTTCTTC
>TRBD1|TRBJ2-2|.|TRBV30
CAFKGGTGENTGELFF
TGTGCCTTCAAAGGTGGGACAGGGGAGAACACCGGGGAGCTGTTTTTT
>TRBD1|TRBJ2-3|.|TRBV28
CASSPSGTGITDTQYF
TGTGCCAGCAGTCCCTCCGGGACAGGAATCACAGATACGCAGTATTTT
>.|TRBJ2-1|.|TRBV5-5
CASSLAPQVVYNEQFF
TGTGCCAGCAGCTTGGCCCCACAGGTAGTCTACAATGAGCAGTTCTTC
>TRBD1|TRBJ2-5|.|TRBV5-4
CASSLGQGETQYF
TGTGCCAGCAGCTTGGGACAGGGAGAGACCCAGTACTTC
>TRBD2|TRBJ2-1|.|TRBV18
CASSPQPLAGNSYNEQFF
TGTGCCAGCTCACCACAACCTCTAGCGGGGAACTCCTACAATGAGCAGTTCTTC
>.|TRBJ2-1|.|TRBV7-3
CASSLFEGDEQFF
TGTGCCAGCAGCCTCTTCGAGGGAGATGAGCAGTTCTTC
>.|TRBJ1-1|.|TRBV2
CASRFRLMNTEAFF
TGTGCCAGCAGGTTCCGTTTGATGAACACTGAAGCTTTCTTT
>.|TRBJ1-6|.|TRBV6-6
CASSYNPGQNSPLHF
TGTGCCAGCAGTTATAATCCGGGACAAAATTCACCCCTCCACTTT
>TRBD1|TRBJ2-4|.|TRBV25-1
CASSLTGGAKNIQYF
TGTGCCAGCAGCTTAACAGGGGGAGCCAAAAACATTCAGTACTTC
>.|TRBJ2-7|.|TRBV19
CASSQSSGRIYEQYF
TGTGCCAGTAGCCAAAGTAGCGGCCGAATCTACGAGCAGTACTTC
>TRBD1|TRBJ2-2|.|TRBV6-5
CASSSDRGHTGELFF
TGTGCCAGCAGTTCCGACAGGGGGCACACCGGGGAGCTGTTTTTT
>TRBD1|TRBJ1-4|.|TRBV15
CATSRQGGNNEKLFF
TGTGCCACCAGCAGGCAGGGGGGGAATAATGAAAAACTGTTTTTT
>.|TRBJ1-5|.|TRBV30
CAWSNTVANQPQHF
TGTGCCTGGAGCAATACGGTGGCTAATCAGCCCCAGCATTTT
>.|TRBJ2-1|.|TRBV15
CATSRPNSGKNEQFF
TGTGCCACCAGCAGACCTAATTCAGGGAAGAATGAGCAGTTCTTC
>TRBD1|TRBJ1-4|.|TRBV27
CASSRGPGEKLFF
TGTGCCAGCAGCAGGGGGCCGGGTGAAAAACTGTTTTTT
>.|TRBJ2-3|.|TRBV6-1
CASSEVVDYSTQYF
TGTGCCAGCAGTGAAGTCGTAGACTACTCAACGCAGTATTTT
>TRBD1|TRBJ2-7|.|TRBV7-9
CASSPPDREYPYF
TGTGCCAGCAGCCCCCCGGACAGGGAATACCCGTACTTC
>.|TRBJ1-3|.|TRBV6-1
CASSEVWQASSGNTIYF
TGTGCCAGCAGTGAAGTTTGGCAGGCGAGCTCTGGAAACACCATATATTTT
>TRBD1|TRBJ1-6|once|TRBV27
CASRTKTGIHSPLHF
TGTGCCAGCAGAACCAAGACAGGGATTCATTCACCCCTCCACTTT
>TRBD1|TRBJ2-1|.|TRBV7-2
CASRSGTGRNEQFF
TGTGCCAGCAGGTCCGGGACAGGGAGAAATGAGCAGTTCTTC
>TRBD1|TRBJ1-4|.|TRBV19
CASSVPIQGTPVAKLFF
TGTGCCAGTAGTGTACCGATACAGGGGACCCCTGTGGCAAAACTGTTTTTT
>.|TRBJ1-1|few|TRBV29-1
CSVDNHQGVGFF
TGCAGCGTTGATAATCACCAGGGTGTGGGTTTCTTT
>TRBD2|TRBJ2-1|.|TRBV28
CASSSTGTSGRAIYNEQFF
TGTGCCAGCAGTTCGACCGGGACTAGCGGGAGGGCCATATACAATGAGCAGTTCTTC
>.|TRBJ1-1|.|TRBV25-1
CASRGFDTEAFF
TGTGCCAGCAGGGGATTCGACACTGAAGCTTTCTTT
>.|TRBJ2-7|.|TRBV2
CASSERTGRLEQYF
TGTGCCAGCAGTGAGAGGACTGGGCGGTTGGAACAGTACTTC